The clone carrying this T cell receptor beta chain was seen only a few times. What it binds is unknown. This entry comes from a study of T cells in localized non-small cell lung cancer. The table came from immunoSEQ multiplex PCR; TCRdb's copy has only in-frame clones and leaves some out. The table has fewer than 45,000 clones, over 75% seen once. Study results and limitations: Clonality of T cells reached its maximum in uninvolved adjacent lung, surpassing tumor.

V was pared by 2 bases and J by 9 bases, with 13 bases of the junction left unmatched. Germline CDR1 is MRHNA and CDR2 is SNTAGT. The CDR3 spans 16 residues. The sample was peripheral blood, taken before any cancer treatment. The TCR was taken from a male donor at least 60 years old with stage III squamous cell lung carcinoma. The chain has TRBV6-4 and TRBJ2-4; 7 nucleotides match TRBD1. CDR3 region: CASSDTRDSSCVIQYF. CDR3 coding DNA: TGTGCCAGCAGTGACACGAGGGACAGCTCATGCGTCATTCAGTACTTC.